This TCR beta chain was profiled in a study of cytomegalovirus exposure and HLA in healthy donors. It was with 60 Vbeta and 13 Jbeta primers that the PCR ran. Authors' data handling: Unique TCR beta chains numbered roughly 84 million in a later analysis, with roughly 10 million shared. Produced via immunoSEQ multiplex PCR; TCRdb's table is partial and in-frame only. V and J calls plus clone size are reproduced from that table; the DNA served to infer D and trimming. The table lists about 160,000 clones, 70% to 85% of them singletons. Comment on this clone: Antigen: not known.

Study-wide findings and caveats: For presence/absence analyses, sequencing depth was assumed to be roughly uniform across donors. Differences between HLA loci emerged in a later analysis of TCR association rates, with DRB1 most and HLA-C fewest. Confirmation in vitro established that a few CMV-associated chains were specific for CMV antigens.

This TCR was recovered from a man aged 45-60 years in good health and CMV-seropositive. Sequencing was done on a sample of PBMCs.

In DNA form, the CDR3 reads TGTGCCAGCAGCCCCATAGGGGGGGAAGAGACCCAGTACTTC. Translating it yields CASSPIGGEETQYF. The V gene is TRBV6-5, the J gene TRBJ2-5; D may be TRBD2 (7 bases). The CDR3 has 14 residues. The V and J ends lost 6 bases and 3 bases respectively, with 14 bases between them. Germline V lookup: CDR1 MNHEY, CDR2 SVGAGI.